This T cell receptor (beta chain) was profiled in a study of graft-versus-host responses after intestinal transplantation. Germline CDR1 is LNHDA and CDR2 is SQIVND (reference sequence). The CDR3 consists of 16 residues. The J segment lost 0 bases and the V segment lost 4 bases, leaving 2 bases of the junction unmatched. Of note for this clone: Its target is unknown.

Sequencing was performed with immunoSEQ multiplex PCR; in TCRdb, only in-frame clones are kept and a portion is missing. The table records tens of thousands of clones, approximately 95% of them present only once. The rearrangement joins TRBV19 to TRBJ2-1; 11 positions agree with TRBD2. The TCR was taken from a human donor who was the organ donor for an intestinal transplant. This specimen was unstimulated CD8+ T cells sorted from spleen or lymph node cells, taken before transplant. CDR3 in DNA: TGTGCCAGTAGTAGACTAGCGGGGTACTCCTACAATGAGCAGTTCTTC. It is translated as CASSRLAGYSYNEQFF.